This TCR beta chain came from a study of shared clonotypes between healthy human individuals. The donor cohort consisted entirely of Caucasian adults residing in Nashville, Tennessee. Sequencing used immunoSEQ multiplex PCR; TCRdb keeps in-frame clones, though not all of them. The table records a few million clones, approximately 95% of them present only once. This TCR was sampled from a young man in good health. Material for sequencing was naive CD4+ T cells sorted from blood. Subset here: CD45RA+ positively selected.

The CDR3 here is CASSLSGDSYNEQFF. The CDR3 DNA follows: TGTGCCAGCAGTCTGTCAGGGGACTCCTACAATGAGCAGTTCTTC. The chain links TRBV11-3 to TRBJ2-1, with D tentatively TRBD1 (6 bases). The CDR3 has 15 amino acids. The germline V and J ends were trimmed by 6 bases and 0 bases, with 12 bases remaining between them. Germline CDR1 SGHNT, CDR2 YENEEA.